The 2 T cell receptor beta chains below all came from one sample that was sequenced in a study of Ad26.COV2.S vaccination and SARS-CoV-2 variants. Treatment specified: roughly 20 received Ad26.COV2.S at low or high dose, single or two shots; 5 received placebo; per-sample allocation not given. Vaccine and placebo recipients were sampled on day 63 after the first injection. Measured with immunoSEQ multiplex PCR; TCRdb has only the in-frame clones, and not every one. The data contain about half a million clones, 80% to 90% of them seen just once; the ten biggest clones take up under 2%. Here the sequenced sample was peripheral blood, taken in a trial of Ad26.COV2.S vaccine versus placebo. The origin of the receptors is a person aged 18-65 years who received the Ad26.COV2.S COVID-19 vaccine or a placebo.

The V and J genes are TRBV12-3 or TRBV12-4 and TRBJ2-6; D gene uncertain. There are 12 residues in the CDR3. The germline V and J ends were trimmed by 7 bases and 3 bases, with 4 bases remaining between them. CDR3 sequence (DNA): TGTGCCAGCAAGTATGGGGCCAACGTCCTGACTTTC. This sequence encodes CASKYGANVLTF.

The chain is built from TRBV28 and TRBJ2-1, with TRBD1 identical over 7 bases. This CDR3 spans 14 amino acids. V shed 10 bases, J shed 2 bases, and the junction held 8 bases outside the gene matches. Germline CDR1 reads MDHEN; CDR2 reads SYDVKM. CDR3 residues: CATKAGQAYNEQFF. The CDR3 DNA reads as TGTGCCACAAAGGCCGGACAGGCCTACAATGAGCAGTTCTTC.